This T cell receptor (beta chain) derives from a study of regulatory T cells. Study-wide points: Hydrophobic residues at CDR3 positions 6 and 7 were enriched in conventional CD4+ T cells of CD3G-deficient patients.

The CDR3 extends over 17 amino acids. Trimming removed 1 base from V and 3 bases from J; junction bases left unmatched: 8. Per germline, CDR1 SGHVS and CDR2 FQNEAQ. Primers: 52 TRBV forward and 13 TRBJ reverse. This table comes from immunoSEQ multiplex PCR, and its TCRdb copy is limited to in-frame clones, with some not included. The sample contains around 29,000 clones, approximately 90% of which appear only once. In the case of this clone: Its target is not known.

Sequences were obtained from conventional CD4+ T cells sorted from blood. The gene calls are TRBV7-8 and TRBJ2-1; 8 positions match TRBD2. This receptor was taken from a young adult with CD3G deficiency. The CDR3 sequence: CASSLGASGSLYNEQFF. DNA for the CDR3: TGTGCCAGCAGCTTAGGAGCCAGCGGGAGTCTCTACAATGAGCAGTTCTTC. The full variable domain, in which reference TRBV7-8 and TRBJ2-1 provide the parts outside the CDR3, is GAGVSQSPRYKVAKRGQDVALRCDPISGHVSLFWYQQALGQGPEFLTYFQNEAQLDKSGLPSDRFFAERPEGSVSTLKIQRTQQEDSAVYLCASSLGASGSLYNEQFFGPGTRLTVL.